The sequence of this T cell receptor (beta chain) was determined in a study of regulatory T cells in long-lasting Graves disease. Germline CDR1 KGHSH, CDR2 LQKENI. V was clipped by 3 bases and J by 7 bases, with 10 bases between them. The CDR3 totals 13 residues. In the case of this clonotype: Antigen: not known.

CDR3-region Arm-PCR and iRepertoire HTBI primers produced the TCR beta libraries. MiXCR, run by TCRdb on the multiplex PCR reads, gives a single entry per CDR3 protein. The repertoire consists of 320,000 or so distinct CDR3 sequences, with 15% to 20% occurring once and the leading ten covering around 36%. Time point: newly diagnosed GD, antithyroid drugs for less than 3 months. Making the TCR library involved RNA that had been extracted from PBMCs. General observations from the study: Repertoires from persistent disease leaned toward TRBV28, TRBJ1-2 and TRBJ2-5.

The chain links TRBV18 to TRBJ1-5, with D perhaps TRBD1 (6 bases). The material was peripheral blood mononuclear cells (PBMCs), obtained at new diagnosis, from a patient treated with antithyroid drugs. The sequence derives from a female donor with Graves disease. The CDR3 DNA reads as TGTGCCAGCTCACCGGGGGCGGAGCAGCCCCAGCATTTT. It is translated as CASSPGAEQPQHF. Based on the CDR3 plus reference TRBV18 and TRBJ1-5, the full variable domain is NAGVMQNPRHLVRRRGQEARLRCSPMKGHSHVYWYRQLPEEGLKFMVYLQKENIIDESGMPKERFSAEFPKEGPSILRIQQVVRGDSAAYFCASSPGAEQPQHFGDGTRLSIL.